The 14 T cell receptor beta chains reported below all come from one sample, sequenced in a study of T cell repertoires in cytomegalovirus infection. For these receptors, no antigen is known. TCRdb passed the reads through MiXCR, listing each CDR3 protein once. The sample consists of tens of thousands of distinct CDR3 sequences, approximately 43% of them appearing once. The sequenced sample was CD8+ T cells from cultured PBMCs, obtained from culture after CMV antigen stimulation. These receptors all come from a human donor in good health (CMV status not recorded). Some clones in this sample may be carry-over from other donors' samples.

The rearrangement uses TRBV7-8 and TRBJ2-7; 8 bases fit TRBD1. The germline V gene has CDR1 SGHVS and CDR2 FQNEAQ. The length of the CDR3 is 14 residues. The ends lost 5 bases at V and 2 bases at J; junction bases unmatched: 5. The CDR3 sequence is CASSLLDRAYEQYF. The DNA of the CDR3 is TGTGCCAGCAGCCTACTGGACAGGGCCTACGAGCAGTACTTC. The whole variable domain, remainder taken from reference TRBV7-8 and TRBJ2-7, is GAGVSQSPRYKVAKRGQDVALRCDPISGHVSLFWYQQALGQGPEFLTYFQNEAQLDKSGLPSDRFFAERPEGSVSTLKIQRTQQEDSAVYLCASSLLDRAYEQYFGPGTRLTVT.

The chain carries TRBV28 and TRBJ2-5; TRBD1 aligns across 12 bases. This CDR3 contains 15 residues. The germline CDR1 and CDR2 sequences are MDHEN and SYDVKM. J gave up 5 bases and V 2 bases, and 3 bases lay outside the gene matches. CDR3 nucleotide sequence: TGTGCCAGCAGTTTAGGGACAGGGGGCAGGGAGACCCAGTACTTC. Translation gives CASSLGTGGRETQYF.

This clonotype came up a few times. The V and J genes are TRBV6-1 and TRBJ1-5, with TRBD1 as a possible D gene (5 bases). The germline gives CDR1 MNHNS, CDR2 SASEGT. V gave up 6 bases and J gave up 5 bases, with 17 bases separating them. This CDR3 comprises 15 residues. CDR3 in amino acids: CASRRTQGRDQPQHF. DNA for the CDR3: TGTGCCAGCAGGCGTACGCAGGGAAGGGATCAGCCCCAGCATTTT.

This clonotype was seen a single time. V is TRBV24-1 and J is TRBJ2-7; 7 bases line up with TRBD2. Germline V CDR1 and CDR2: KGHDR, SFDVKD. J was trimmed by 6 bases and V by 4 bases; bases with no gene match: 2. CDR3 size: 12 residues. The CDR3 is CATSEAGAEQYF. Written as DNA, the CDR3 is TGTGCCACCAGTGAGGCGGGAGCCGAGCAGTACTTC.

This clonotype was counted only a few times. The chain is built from TRBV6-6 and TRBJ2-3, with D perhaps TRBD2 (6 bases). V dropped 6 bases and J dropped 7 bases, with 14 bases sitting between them. This CDR3 region has 13 residues. The germline gives CDR1 MNHNY, CDR2 SVGAGI (reference sequence). Written as DNA, the CDR3 is TGTGCCAGCAGCTCGCCGGGACTCCATACGCAGTATTTT. Its protein is CASSSPGLHTQYF.

In its sample, this clonotype was seen a few times. CDR3 region: CASSTDRINEQFF. The CDR3 region has the DNA TGTGCCAGCAGCACCGACAGGATCAATGAGCAGTTCTTC. This chain uses TRBV7-6 with TRBJ2-1; possible D gene TRBD1, 6 bases. Deletions cut 5 bases from V and 6 bases from J, with 11 bases between. The CDR3 runs 13 residues. Germline CDR1 SGHVS, CDR2 FNYEAQ.

V gene TRBV6-9 combines with J gene TRBJ1-1; D possibly corresponds to TRBD1 (6 bases). CDR3 length equals 12 residues. Germline values: CDR1 MNHGY, CDR2 SVAAGI. Deletions cut 6 bases from V and 12 bases from J, with 17 bases between. CDR3 sequence: CASRTTGVRTFF. For the CDR3, the DNA is TGTGCCAGCAGGACGACAGGAGTCAGAACTTTCTTT.

This chain connects TRBV15 to TRBJ1-5; no definite D call. Trimming cost V 0 bases and J 4 bases, with 13 bases left between them. This CDR3 is 16 amino acids long. Germline CDR1 reads LNHNV; CDR2 reads YYDKDF (reference sequence). CDR3 DNA sequence: TGTGCCACCAGCAGAGATGCTACAGTTTTTAATCAGCCCCAGCATTTT. Protein sequence: CATSRDATVFNQPQHF.

In this sample, this clonotype turned up a few times. The rearrangement links TRBV5-5 to TRBJ2-2; 8 bases align to TRBD1. The germline V gene encodes CDR1 SGHKS and CDR2 YYEKEE (reference sequence). This CDR3 spans 15 amino acids. Trimming cost V 2 bases and J 3 bases; bases outside gene matches: 3. CDR3 in DNA: TGTGCCAGCAGCTTTACAGGGGGGCACACCGGGGAGCTGTTTTTT. Amino acid sequence: CASSFTGGHTGELFF. Supplemented by reference TRBV5-5 and TRBJ2-2, the full variable domain reads DAGVTQSPTHLIKTRGQQVTLRCSPISGHKSVSWYQQVLGQGPQFIFQYYEKEERGRGNFPDRFSARQFPNYSSELNVNALLLGDSALYLCASSFTGGHTGELFFGEGSRLTVL.

The chain carries TRBV7-6 and TRBJ2-7; unclear D gene. Germline CDR1 reads SGHVS; CDR2 reads FNYEAQ. V was cut by 1 base and J by 2 bases, with 6 bases left in between. There are 13 residues in the CDR3. For the CDR3, the DNA is TGTGCCAGCAGCTTAGAAGGCACCTACGAGCAGTACTTC. It encodes CASSLEGTYEQYF.

The chain uses TRBV6-8 and TRBJ2-7; D not resolved. This CDR3 spans 13 amino acids. The V end lost 5 bases, the J end lost 2 bases, and 10 bases lay between the germline ends. Germline CDR1 is MNHGY and CDR2 is SAAAGT. In DNA, the CDR3 is TGTGCCAGCAGTACCCGACGTGCCTACGAGCAGTACTTC. Its translation: CASSTRRAYEQYF.

This clonotype turned up a few times. This chain links TRBV12-5 with TRBJ2-5; TRBD1 agrees at 10 bases. This CDR3 contains 15 residues. V trimming: 7 bases; J trimming: 2 bases; junction bases outside the gene matches: 7. Germline CDR1 is LGHNT and CDR2 is FRNRAP. The CDR3 coding sequence is TGTGCTAGTGCATCCGGGACAGGGGTTCAAGAGACCCAGTACTTC. Translating it yields CASASGTGVQETQYF.

This clonotype was observed a handful of times. The chain uses TRBV6-5 and TRBJ1-1; 8 bases match TRBD1. Trimming took 2 bases from V and 1 from J; bases not matched to a gene: 3. There are 15 residues in the CDR3. Per the germline V gene, CDR1 is MNHEY and CDR2 is SVGAGI. The CDR3 DNA is TGTGCCAGCAGTTACCCCGGACAGGGGAACACTGAAGCTTTCTTT. Translated: CASSYPGQGNTEAFF.

The chain carries TRBV7-2 and TRBJ2-5; perhaps TRBD2 as D (6 bases). CDR1 and CDR2 (germline): SGHTA, FQGNSA. Trimming took off 1 base at V and 4 bases at J, with 13 bases between the two ends. This CDR3 comprises 15 residues. The CDR3 sequence is CASSLEEGIGETQYF. The CDR3 nucleotides read TGTGCCAGCAGCTTAGAGGAGGGGATCGGAGAGACCCAGTACTTC.